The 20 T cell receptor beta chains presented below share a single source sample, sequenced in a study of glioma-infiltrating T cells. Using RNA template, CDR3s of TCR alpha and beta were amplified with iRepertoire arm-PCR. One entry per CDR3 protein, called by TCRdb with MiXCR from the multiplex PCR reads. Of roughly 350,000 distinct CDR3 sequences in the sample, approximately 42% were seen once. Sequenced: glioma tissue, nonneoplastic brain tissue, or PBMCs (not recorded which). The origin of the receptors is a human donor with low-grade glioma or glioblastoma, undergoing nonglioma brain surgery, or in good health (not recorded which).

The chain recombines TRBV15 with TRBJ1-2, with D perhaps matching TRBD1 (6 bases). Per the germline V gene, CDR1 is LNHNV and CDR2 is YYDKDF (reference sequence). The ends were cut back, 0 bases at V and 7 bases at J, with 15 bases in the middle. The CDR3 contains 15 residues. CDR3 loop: CATSRDEGGKGGYTF. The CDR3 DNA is TGTGCCACCAGCAGAGATGAGGGGGGCAAGGGTGGCTACACCTTC.

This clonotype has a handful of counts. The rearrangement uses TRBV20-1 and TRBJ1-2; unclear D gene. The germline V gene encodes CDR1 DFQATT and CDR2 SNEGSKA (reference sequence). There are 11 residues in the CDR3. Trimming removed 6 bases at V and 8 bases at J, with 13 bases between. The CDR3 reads CSASGFGGYTF. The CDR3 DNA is TGCAGTGCCTCGGGGTTTGGAGGCTACACCTTC.

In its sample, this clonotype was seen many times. The CDR3 region has the DNA TGTGCCAGCAGTGAATATTTTGGCGGGAGGGCAGATTCGTTAGAGACCCAGTACTTC. Translated: CASSEYFGGRADSLETQYF. The chain couples TRBV25-1 to TRBJ2-5; 9 bases are a match to TRBD2. With 0 bases clipped from V and 4 bases from J, the junction kept 15 bases outside the gene matches. Germline assignment: CDR1 MGHDK and CDR2 SYGVNS. This CDR3 is built from 19 residues.

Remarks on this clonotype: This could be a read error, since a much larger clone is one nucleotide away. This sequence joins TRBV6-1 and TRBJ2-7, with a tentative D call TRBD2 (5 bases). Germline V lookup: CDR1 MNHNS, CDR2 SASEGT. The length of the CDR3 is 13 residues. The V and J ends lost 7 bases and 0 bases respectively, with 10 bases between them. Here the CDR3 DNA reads TGTGCCAGCACGGTGAGCGGCTCCTACGAGCAGTACTTC. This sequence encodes CASTVSGSYEQYF.

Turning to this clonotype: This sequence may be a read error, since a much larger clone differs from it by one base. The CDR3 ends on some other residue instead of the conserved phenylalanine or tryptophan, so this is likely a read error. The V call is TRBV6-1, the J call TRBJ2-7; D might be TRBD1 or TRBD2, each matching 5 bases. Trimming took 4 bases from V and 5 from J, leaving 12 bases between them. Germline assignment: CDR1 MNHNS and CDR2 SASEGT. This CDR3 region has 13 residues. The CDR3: CASSVGETNEQYL. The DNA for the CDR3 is TGTGCCAGCAGTGTAGGGGAGACAAACGAGCAGTACCTC.

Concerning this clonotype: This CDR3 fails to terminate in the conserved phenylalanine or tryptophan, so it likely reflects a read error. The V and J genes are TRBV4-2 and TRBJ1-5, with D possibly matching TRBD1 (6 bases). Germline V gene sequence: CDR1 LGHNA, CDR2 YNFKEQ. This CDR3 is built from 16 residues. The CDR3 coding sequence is TGTGCCAGCAGGCAAGATATTGGCAGGGGTGAACAGCCCCAGCATCTT. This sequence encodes CASRQDIGRGEQPQHL.

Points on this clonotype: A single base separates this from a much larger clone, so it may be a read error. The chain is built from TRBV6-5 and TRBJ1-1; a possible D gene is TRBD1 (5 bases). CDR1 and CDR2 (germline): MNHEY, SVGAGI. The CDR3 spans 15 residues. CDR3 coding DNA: TGTGCCAGCAGTTACCGTCTCCGGGGGAACACTAAAGCTTTCTTT. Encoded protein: CASSYRLRGNTKAFF.

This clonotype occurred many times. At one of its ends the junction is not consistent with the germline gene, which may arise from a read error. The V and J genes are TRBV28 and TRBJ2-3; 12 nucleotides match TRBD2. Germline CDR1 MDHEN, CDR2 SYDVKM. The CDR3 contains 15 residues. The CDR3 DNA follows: TGTGCCAGCACCTTACAGGGGCAACTAGCGGGAGGCCAGGATTTT. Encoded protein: CASTLQGQLAGGQDF.

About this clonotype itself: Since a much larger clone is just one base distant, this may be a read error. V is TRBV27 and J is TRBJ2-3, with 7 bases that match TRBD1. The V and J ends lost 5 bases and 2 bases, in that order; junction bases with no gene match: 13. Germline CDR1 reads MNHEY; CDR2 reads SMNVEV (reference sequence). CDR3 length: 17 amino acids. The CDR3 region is CASSALREGAYTDTQYF. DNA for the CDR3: TGTGCCAGCAGTGCCCTCCGAGAGGGGGCTTACACAGATACGCAGTATTTT.

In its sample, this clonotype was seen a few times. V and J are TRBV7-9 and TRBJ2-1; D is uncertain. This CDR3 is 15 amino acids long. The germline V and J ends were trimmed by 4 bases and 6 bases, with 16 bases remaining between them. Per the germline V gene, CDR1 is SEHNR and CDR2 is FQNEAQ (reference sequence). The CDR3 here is CASSSRLPSPNEQFF. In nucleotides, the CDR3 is TGTGCCAGCAGCTCTAGACTCCCCTCTCCCAATGAGCAGTTCTTC.

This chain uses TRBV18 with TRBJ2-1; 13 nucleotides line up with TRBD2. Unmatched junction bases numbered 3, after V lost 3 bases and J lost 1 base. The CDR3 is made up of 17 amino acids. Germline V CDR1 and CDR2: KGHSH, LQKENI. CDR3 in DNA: TGTGCCAGCTCACCGGGACTAGCGGGAACATCCTACAATGAGCAGTTCTTC. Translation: CASSPGLAGTSYNEQFF.

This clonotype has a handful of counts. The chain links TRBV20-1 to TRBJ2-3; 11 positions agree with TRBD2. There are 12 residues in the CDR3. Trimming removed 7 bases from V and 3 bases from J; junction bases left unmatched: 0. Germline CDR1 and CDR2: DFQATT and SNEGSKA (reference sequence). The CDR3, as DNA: TGCAGTGGGACTAGCGGGACAGATACGCAGTATTTT. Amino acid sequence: CSGTSGTDTQYF.

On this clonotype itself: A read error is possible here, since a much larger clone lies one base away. CDR3: CASRLNVYEQYF. The CDR3 coding sequence is TGTGCCAGCAGATTAAATGTCTACGAGCAGTACTTC. V usage is TRBV27 and J usage is TRBJ2-5, with D hard to call. Judging by the DNA end, TRBJ2-7 fits better; the J call may be wrong. There are 12 residues in the CDR3. The germline V gene encodes CDR1 MNHEY and CDR2 SMNVEV (reference sequence).

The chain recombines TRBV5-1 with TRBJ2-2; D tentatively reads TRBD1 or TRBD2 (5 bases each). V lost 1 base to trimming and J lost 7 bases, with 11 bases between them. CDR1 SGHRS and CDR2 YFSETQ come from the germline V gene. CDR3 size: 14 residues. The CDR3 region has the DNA TGCGCCAGCAGCTTGAGAGGGGACGACGGGGAGCTGTTTTTT. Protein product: CASSLRGDDGELFF.

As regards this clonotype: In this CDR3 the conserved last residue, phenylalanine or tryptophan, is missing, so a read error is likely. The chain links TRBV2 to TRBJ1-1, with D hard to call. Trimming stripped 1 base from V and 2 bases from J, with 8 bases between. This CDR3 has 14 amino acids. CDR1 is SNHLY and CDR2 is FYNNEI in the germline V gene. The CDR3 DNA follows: TGTGCCAGCAGTGAAGTCAGTATTAACACTGAAGCTTTCTTG. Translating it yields CASSEVSINTEAFL.

The CDR3 DNA reads as TGTGCCAGCACAGCCGGGACCTTCAATTCACCCCTCCACTTT. Translating gives CASTAGTFNSPLHF. The J gene is TRBJ1-6, the V gene TRBV12-3 or TRBV12-4; D might be TRBD1 (5 bases). The CDR3 spans 14 residues. V lost 7 bases and J 7 bases, leaving 14 bases between the germline ends.

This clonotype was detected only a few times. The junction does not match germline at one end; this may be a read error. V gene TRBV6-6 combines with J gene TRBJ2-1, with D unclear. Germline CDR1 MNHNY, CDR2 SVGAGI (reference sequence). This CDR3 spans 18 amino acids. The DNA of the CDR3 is TGTGCCATCAGTGAGTGGTCTAGTCTCCAAGGAGCCTACAATGAGCAGTTCTTC. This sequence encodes CAISEWSSLQGAYNEQFF.

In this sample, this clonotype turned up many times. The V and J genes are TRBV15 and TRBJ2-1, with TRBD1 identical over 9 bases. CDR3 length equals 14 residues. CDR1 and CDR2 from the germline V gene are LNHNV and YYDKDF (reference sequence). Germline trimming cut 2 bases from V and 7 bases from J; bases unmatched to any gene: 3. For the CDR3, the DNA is TGTGCCACCAGCAGACCCGGGACAGGGAATGAGCAGTTCTTC. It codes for CATSRPGTGNEQFF.

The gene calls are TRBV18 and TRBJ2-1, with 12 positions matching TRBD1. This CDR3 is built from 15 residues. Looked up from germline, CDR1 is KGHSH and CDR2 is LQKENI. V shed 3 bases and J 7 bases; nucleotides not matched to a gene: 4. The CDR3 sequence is CASSPGQGASNEQFF. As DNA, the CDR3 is TGTGCCAGCTCACCGGGACAGGGGGCGTCGAATGAGCAGTTCTTC.

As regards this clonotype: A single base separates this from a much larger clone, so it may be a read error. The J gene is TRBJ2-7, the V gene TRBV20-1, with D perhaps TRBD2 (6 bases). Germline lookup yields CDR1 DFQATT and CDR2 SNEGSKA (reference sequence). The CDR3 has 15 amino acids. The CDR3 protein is CSARDLEGLRYERYF. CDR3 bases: TGCAGTGCTAGAGATCTGGAGGGTTTACGCTACGAGCGGTACTTC.